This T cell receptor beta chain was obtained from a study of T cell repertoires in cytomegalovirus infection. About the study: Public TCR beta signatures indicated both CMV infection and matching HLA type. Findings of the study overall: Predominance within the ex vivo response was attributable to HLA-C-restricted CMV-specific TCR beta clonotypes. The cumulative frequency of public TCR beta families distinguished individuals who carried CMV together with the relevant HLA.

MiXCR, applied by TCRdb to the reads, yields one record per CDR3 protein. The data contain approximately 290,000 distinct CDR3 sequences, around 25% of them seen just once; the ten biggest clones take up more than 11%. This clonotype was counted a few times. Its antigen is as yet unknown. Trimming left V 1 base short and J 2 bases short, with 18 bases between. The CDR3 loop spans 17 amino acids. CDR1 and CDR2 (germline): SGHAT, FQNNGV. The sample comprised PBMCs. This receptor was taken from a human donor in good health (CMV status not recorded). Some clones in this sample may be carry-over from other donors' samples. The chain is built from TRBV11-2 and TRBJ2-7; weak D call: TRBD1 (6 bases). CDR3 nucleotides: TGTGCCAGCAGCTTAGGGGTAACAGGGAGAAGTGCCTACGAGCAGTACTTC. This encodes CASSLGVTGRSAYEQYF.